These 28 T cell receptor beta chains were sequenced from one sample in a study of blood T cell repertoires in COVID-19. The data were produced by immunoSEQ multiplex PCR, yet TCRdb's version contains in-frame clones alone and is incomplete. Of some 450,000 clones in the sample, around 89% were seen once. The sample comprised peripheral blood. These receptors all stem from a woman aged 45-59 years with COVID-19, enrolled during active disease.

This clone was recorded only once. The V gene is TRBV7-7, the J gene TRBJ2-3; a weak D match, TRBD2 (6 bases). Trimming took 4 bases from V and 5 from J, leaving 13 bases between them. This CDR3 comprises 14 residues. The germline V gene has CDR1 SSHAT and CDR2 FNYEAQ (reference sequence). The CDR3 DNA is TGTGCCAGCAGCTCTAATCTGGGGGGAGATACGCAGTATTTT. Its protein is CASSSNLGGDTQYF.

As DNA, the CDR3 is TGCGCCAGCAGCACCGGACAGACCTCTACCGCTGAAGCTTTCTTT. Protein: CASSTGQTSTAEAFF. J is TRBJ1-1 and V is TRBV5-1; a possible D gene is TRBD1 (6 bases). The germline CDR1 and CDR2 sequences are SGHRS and YFSETQ. The CDR3 is made up of 15 amino acids. Trimming cost V 4 bases and J 6 bases, with 19 bases left between them.

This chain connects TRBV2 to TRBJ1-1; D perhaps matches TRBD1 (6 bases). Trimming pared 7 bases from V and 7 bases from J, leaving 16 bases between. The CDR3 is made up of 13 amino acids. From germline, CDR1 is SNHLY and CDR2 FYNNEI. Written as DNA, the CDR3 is TGTGCCAGCATCACGACAGGAAGATTTGAAGCTTTCTTT. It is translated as CASITTGRFEAFF.

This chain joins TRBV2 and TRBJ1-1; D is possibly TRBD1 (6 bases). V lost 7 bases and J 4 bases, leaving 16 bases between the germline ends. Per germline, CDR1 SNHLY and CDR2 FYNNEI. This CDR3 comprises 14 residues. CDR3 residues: CASIEQGTSTEAFF. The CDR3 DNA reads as TGTGCCAGCATCGAGCAGGGGACCAGCACTGAAGCTTTCTTT. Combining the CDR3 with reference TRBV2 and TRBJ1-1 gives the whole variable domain EPEVTQTPSHQVTQMGQEVILRCVPISNHLYFYWYRQILGQKVEFLVSFYNNEISEKSEIFDDQFSVERPDGSNFTLKIRSTKLEDSAMYFCASIEQGTSTEAFFGQGTRLTVV.

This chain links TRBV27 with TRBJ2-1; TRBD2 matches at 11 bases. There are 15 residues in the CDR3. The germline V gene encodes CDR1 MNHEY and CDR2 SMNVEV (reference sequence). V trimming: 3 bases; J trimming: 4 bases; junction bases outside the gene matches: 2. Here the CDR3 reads CASSLGLAVYNEQFF. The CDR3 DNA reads TGTGCCAGCAGTTTGGGACTAGCGGTATACAATGAGCAGTTCTTC.

The CDR3 sequence: CAWSLNRDTEAFF. DNA of the CDR3: TGTGCCTGGAGCCTGAACAGGGACACTGAAGCTTTCTTT. V usage is TRBV30 and J usage is TRBJ1-1, with D maybe TRBD1 (6 bases). CDR1 GTSNPN and CDR2 SVGIG come from the germline V gene (reference sequence). The CDR3 spans 13 residues. Trimming left V 3 bases short and J 3 bases short, with 11 bases between.

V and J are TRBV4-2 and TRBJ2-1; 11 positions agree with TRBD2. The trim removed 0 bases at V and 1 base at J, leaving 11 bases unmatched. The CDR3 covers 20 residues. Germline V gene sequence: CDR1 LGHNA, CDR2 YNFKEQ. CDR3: CASSQDETSGERLSYNEQFF. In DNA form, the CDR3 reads TGTGCCAGCAGCCAAGACGAGACTAGCGGGGAAAGGTTGTCCTACAATGAGCAGTTCTTC.

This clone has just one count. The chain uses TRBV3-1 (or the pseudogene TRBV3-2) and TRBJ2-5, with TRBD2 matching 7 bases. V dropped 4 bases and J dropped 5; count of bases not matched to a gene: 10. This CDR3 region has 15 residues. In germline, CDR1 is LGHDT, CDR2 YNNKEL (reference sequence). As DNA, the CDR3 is TGTGCCAGCAGCCTAGTCCGGGACTATCGGGAGACCCAGTACTTC. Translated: CASSLVRDYRETQYF.

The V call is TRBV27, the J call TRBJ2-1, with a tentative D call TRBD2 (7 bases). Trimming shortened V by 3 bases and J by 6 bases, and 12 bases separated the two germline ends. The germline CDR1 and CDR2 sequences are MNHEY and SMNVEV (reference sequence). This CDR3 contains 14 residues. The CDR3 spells CASSLGGAPNEQFF. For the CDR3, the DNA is TGTGCCAGCAGTTTGGGGGGGGCCCCCAATGAGCAGTTCTTC.

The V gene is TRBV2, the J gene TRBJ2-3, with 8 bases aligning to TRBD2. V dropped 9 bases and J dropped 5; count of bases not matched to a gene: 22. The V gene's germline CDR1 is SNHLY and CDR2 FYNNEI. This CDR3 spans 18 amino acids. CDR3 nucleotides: TGTGCCAGTCCTCGGGGGAACGGCGGGGGGCCCCCGGAAGATACGCAGTATTTT. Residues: CASPRGNGGGPPEDTQYF. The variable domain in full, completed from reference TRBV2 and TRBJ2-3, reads EPEVTQTPSHQVTQMGQEVILRCVPISNHLYFYWYRQILGQKVEFLVSFYNNEISEKSEIFDDQFSVERPDGSNFTLKIRSTKLEDSAMYFCASPRGNGGGPPEDTQYFGPGTRLTVL.

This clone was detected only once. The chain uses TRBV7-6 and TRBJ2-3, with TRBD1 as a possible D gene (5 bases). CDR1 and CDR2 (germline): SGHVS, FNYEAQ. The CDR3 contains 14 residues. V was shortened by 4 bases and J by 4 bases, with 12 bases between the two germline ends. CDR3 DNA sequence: TGTGCCAGCAGCTCCTACACAGGCGCAGATACGCAGTATTTT. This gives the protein CASSSYTGADTQYF.

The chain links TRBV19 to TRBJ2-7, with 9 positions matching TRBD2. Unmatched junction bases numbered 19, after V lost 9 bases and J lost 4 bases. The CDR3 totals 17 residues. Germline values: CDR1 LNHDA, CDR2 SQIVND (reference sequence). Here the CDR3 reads CASSGRGKAGGRYEQYF. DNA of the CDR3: TGTGCCAGCTCCGGCAGGGGTAAAGCGGGGGGTCGTTACGAGCAGTACTTC.

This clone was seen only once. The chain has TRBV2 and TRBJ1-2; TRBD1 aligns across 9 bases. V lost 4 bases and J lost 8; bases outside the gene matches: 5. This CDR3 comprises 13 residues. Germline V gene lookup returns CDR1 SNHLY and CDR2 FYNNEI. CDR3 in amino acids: CASSVGTGYGYTF. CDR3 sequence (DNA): TGTGCCAGCAGTGTAGGGACAGGGTACGGCTACACCTTC. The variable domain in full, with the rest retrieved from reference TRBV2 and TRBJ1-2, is EPEVTQTPSHQVTQMGQEVILRCVPISNHLYFYWYRQILGQKVEFLVSFYNNEISEKSEIFDDQFSVERPDGSNFTLKIRSTKLEDSAMYFCASSVGTGYGYTFGSGTRLTVV.

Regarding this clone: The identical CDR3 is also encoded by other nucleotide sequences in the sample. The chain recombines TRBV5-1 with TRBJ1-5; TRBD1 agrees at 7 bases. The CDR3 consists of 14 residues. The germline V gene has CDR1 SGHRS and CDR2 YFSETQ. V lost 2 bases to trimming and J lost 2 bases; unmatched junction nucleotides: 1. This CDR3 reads CASSLTGGNQPQHF. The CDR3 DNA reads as TGCGCCAGCAGCTTAACAGGGGGCAATCAGCCCCAGCATTTT. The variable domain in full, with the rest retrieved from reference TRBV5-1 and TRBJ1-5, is KAGVTQTPRYLIKTRGQQVTLSCSPISGHRSVSWYQQTPGQGLQFLFEYFSETQRNKGNFPGRFSGRQFSNSRSEMNVSTLELGDSALYLCASSLTGGNQPQHFGDGTRLSIL.

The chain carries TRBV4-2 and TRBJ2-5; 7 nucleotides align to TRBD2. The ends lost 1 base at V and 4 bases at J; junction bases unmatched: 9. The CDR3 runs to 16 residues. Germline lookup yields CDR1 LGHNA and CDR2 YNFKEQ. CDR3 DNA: TGTGCCAGCAGCCAAGGGACTAGTCTCGAGCGAGAGACCCAGTACTTC. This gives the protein CASSQGTSLERETQYF.

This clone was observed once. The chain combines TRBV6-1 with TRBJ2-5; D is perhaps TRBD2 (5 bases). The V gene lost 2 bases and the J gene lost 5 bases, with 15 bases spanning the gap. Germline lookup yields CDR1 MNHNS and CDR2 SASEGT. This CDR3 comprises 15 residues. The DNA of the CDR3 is TGTGCCAGCAGTGAATTAAACGGGTGGGAGGAGACCCAGTACTTC. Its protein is CASSELNGWEETQYF.

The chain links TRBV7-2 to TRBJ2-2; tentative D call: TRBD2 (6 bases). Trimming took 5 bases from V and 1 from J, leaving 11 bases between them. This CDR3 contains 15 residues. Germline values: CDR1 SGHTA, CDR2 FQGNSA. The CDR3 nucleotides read TGTGCCAGCAGCCGGGACTCTAAGAACACCGGGGAGCTGTTTTTT. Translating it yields CASSRDSKNTGELFF.

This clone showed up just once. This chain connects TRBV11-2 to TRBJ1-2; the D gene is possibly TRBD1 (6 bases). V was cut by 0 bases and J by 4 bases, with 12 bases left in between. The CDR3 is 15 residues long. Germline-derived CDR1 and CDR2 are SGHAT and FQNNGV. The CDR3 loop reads CASSLDGGPTYGYTF. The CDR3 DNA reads TGTGCCAGCAGCTTAGATGGGGGCCCGACCTATGGCTACACCTTC.

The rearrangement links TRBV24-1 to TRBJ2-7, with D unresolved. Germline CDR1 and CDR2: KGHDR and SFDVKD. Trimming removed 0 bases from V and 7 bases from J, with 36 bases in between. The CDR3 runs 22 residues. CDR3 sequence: CATSDLQRCVVRSDGHPLEQYF. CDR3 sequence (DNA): TGTGCCACCAGTGATTTGCAGCGCTGCGTAGTAAGGTCTGACGGCCATCCGCTTGAGCAGTACTTC.

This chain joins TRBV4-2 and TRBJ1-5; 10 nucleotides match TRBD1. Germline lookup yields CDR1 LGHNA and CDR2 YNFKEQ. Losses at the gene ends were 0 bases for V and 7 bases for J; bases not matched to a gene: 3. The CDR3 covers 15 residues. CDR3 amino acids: CASSQEGQGMQPQHF. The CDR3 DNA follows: TGTGCCAGCAGCCAAGAGGGACAGGGGATGCAGCCCCAGCATTTT.

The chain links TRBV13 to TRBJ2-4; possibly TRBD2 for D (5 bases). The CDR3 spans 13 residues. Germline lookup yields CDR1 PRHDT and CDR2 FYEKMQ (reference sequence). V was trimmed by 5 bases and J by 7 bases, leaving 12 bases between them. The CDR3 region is CASSRGQKNIQYF. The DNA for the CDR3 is TGTGCCAGCAGCCGAGGGCAGAAGAACATTCAGTACTTC.

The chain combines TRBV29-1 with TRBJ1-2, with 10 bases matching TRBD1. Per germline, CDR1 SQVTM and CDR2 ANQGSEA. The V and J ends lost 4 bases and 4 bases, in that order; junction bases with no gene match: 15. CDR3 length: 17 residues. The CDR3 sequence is CSVVGWTGGRNSYGYTF. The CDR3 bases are TGCAGCGTTGTAGGGTGGACAGGGGGAAGGAATAGCTATGGCTACACCTTC.

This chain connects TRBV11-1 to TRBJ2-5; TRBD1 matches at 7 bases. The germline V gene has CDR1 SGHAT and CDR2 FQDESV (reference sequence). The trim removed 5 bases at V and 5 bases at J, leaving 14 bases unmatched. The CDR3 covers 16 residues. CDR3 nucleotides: TGTGCCAGCAGCCCTTGGGCAGGGGGTACAGCGGAGACCCAGTACTTC. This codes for CASSPWAGGTAETQYF.

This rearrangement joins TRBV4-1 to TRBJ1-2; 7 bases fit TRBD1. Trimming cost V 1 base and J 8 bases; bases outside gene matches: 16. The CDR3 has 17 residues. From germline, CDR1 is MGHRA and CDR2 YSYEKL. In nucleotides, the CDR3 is TGCGCCAGCAGCCAAGTTAGAACAGGGGCTTTGTCGGAGGGCTACACCTTC. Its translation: CASSQVRTGALSEGYTF.

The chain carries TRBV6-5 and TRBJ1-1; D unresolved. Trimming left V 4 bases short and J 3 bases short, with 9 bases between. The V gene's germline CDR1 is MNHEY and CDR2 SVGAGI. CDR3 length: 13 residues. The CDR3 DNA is TGTGCCAGCAGTTCCGACTGGTACACTGAAGCTTTCTTT. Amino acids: CASSSDWYTEAFF.

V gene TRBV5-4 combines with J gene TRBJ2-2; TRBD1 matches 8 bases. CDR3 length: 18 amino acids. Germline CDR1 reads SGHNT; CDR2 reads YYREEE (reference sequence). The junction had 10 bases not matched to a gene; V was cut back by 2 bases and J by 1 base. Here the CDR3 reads CASSLIEWGTGNTGELFF. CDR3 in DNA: TGTGCCAGCAGCTTAATTGAGTGGGGGACAGGGAACACCGGGGAGCTGTTTTTT.

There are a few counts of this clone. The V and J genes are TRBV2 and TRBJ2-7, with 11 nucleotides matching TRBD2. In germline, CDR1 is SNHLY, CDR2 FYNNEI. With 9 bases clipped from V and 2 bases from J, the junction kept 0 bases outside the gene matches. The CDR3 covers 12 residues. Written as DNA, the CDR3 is TGTGCCAGTAGCGGGGGGGCCTACGAGCAGTACTTC. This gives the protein CASSGGAYEQYF. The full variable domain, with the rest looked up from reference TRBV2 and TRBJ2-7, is EPEVTQTPSHQVTQMGQEVILRCVPISNHLYFYWYRQILGQKVEFLVSFYNNEISEKSEIFDDQFSVERPDGSNFTLKIRSTKLEDSAMYFCASSGGAYEQYFGPGTRLTVT.

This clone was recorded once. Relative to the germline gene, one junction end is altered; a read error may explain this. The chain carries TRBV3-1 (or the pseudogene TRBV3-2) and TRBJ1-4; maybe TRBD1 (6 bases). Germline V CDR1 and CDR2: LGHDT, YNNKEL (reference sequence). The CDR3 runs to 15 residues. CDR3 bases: TGTGTCAGCAGCCCCCCCGGACAGACTAATGAAAAACTGTTTTTT. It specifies CVSSPPGQTNEKLFF.